The clone carrying this TCR beta chain was counted only a few times. Its specificity is not known. This record comes from a study of identical twins. Points from the study as a whole: In beta out-of-frame sequences, the excess sharing between twins was weaker.

Template switching (which added a universal primer site) was used, and cDNA carried unique molecular identifiers. TCRdb analysed the 5' RACE reads with MiXCR anew, one entry per CDR3 protein. The sample holds approximately 690,000 distinct CDR3 sequences; 6.1% are singletons and the top ten take under 2%. The sequencing input was naive T cells sorted from blood. The receptor comes from a man aged 18-30 years in good health.

CDR3 amino acids: CATSRDKMVAGGHNEQFF. For the CDR3, the DNA is TGTGCCACCAGCAGAGACAAGATGGTAGCGGGAGGCCACAATGAGCAGTTCTTC. The chain employs TRBV15 and TRBJ2-1; TRBD2 agrees at 10 bases. This CDR3 region has 18 residues. V lost 0 bases to trimming and J lost 5 bases; unmatched junction nucleotides: 10. Germline loops: CDR1 LNHNV, CDR2 YYDKDF (reference sequence).